This T cell receptor (beta chain) was observed in a study of graft-versus-host responses after intestinal transplantation. Points from the study as a whole: Early HvG declines after transplant were associated with peak circulating GvH clone levels. GvH clones detected in recipient marrow included some appearing first in ileum or blood.

This CDR3 region has 14 residues. Germline V CDR1 and CDR2: MNHNS, SASEGT. V was trimmed by 7 bases and J by 0 bases, leaving 11 bases between them. The table came from immunoSEQ multiplex PCR; TCRdb's copy has only in-frame clones and leaves some out. This table holds roughly 130,000 clones, approximately 91% found once. Notes on this clone: The antigen is not known.

This receptor was obtained from a human donor who received an intestinal transplant. The sequencing here drew on unstimulated CD4+ T cells sorted from spleen or lymph node cells, taken before intestinal transplant. This chain connects TRBV6-1 to TRBJ2-3; D remains unclear. The CDR3 sequence: CASIEATSTDTQYF. CDR3 in DNA: TGTGCCAGCATCGAGGCTACTAGCACAGATACGCAGTATTTT.